This T cell receptor beta chain is drawn from a study of shared clonotypes between healthy human individuals. TCRdb keeps only in-frame clones here, not all; method: immunoSEQ multiplex PCR. The table has under 850,000 clones, 55% to 80% seen once; the top ten hold around 1.8%. Germline assignment: CDR1 SGHAT and CDR2 FQNNGV. After removal of 8 bases from V and 0 bases from J, the junction contained 8 bases not matched to a gene. The CDR3 contains 15 residues. The chain recombines TRBV11-2 with TRBJ2-7, with 9 bases identical to TRBD2. The sample was memory CD4+ T cells sorted from blood. The subset was: CD45RA-negative fraction. The TCR originated in a woman under 40 in good health. Here the CDR3 DNA reads TGTGCCAGCGTTCCGACTAGCGGAGTCTCCTACGAGCAGTACTTC. It codes for CASVPTSGVSYEQYF. Using reference TRBV11-2 and TRBJ2-7 for the parts outside the CDR3, the full variable domain is EAGVAQSPRYKIIEKRQSVAFWCNPISGHATLYWYQQILGQGPKLLIQFQNNGVVDDSQLPKDRFSAERLKGVDSTLKIQPAKLEDSAVYLCASVPTSGVSYEQYFGPGTRLTVT.